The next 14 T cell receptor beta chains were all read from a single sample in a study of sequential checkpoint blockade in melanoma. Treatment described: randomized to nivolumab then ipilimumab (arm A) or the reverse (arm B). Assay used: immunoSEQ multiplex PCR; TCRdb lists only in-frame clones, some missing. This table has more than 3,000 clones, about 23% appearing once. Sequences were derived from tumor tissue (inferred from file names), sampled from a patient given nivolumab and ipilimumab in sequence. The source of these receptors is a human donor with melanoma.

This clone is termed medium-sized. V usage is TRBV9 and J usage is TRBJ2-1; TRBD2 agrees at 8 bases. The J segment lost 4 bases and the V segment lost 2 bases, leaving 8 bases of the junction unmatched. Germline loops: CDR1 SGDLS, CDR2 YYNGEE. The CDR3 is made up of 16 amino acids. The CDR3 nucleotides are TGTGCCAGCAGCGTCTCTGGCGGGGGGAGGTACAATGAGCAGTTCTTC. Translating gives CASSVSGGGRYNEQFF.

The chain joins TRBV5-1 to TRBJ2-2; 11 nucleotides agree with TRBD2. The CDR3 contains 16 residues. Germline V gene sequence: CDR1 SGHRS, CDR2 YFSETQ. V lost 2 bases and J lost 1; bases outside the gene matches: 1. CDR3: CASSLLAGENTGELFF. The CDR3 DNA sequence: TGCGCCAGCAGCTTACTAGCGGGGGAGAACACCGGGGAGCTGTTTTTT.

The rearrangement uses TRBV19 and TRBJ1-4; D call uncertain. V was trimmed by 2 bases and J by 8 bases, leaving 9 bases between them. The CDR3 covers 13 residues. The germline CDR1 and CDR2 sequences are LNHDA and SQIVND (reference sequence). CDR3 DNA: TGTGCCAGTAGTATATCTGGCTACGAAAAACTGTTTTTT. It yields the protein CASSISGYEKLFF.

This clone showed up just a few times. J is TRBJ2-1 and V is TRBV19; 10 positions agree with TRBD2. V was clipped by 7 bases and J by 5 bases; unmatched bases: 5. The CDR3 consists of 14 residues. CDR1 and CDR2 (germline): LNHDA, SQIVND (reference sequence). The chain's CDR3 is CASTPSGGNNEQFF. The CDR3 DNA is TGTGCCAGTACCCCTAGCGGGGGAAACAATGAGCAGTTCTTC. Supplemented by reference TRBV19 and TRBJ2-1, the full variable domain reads DGGITQSPKYLFRKEGQNVTLSCEQNLNHDAMYWYRQDPGQGLRLIYYSQIVNDFQKGDIAEGYSVSREKKESFPLTVTSAQKNPTAFYLCASTPSGGNNEQFFGPGTRLTVL.

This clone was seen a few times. For the CDR3, the DNA is TGTGCCAGCAGATCAGGGTGGTCGAACACCGGGGAGCTGTTTTTT. Amino acids: CASRSGWSNTGELFF. The rearrangement uses TRBV6-8 and TRBJ2-2, with a weak D call TRBD1 (5 bases). Trimming left V 6 bases short and J 0 bases short, with 11 bases between. Germline CDR1 MNHGY, CDR2 SAAAGT. The CDR3 consists of 15 residues.

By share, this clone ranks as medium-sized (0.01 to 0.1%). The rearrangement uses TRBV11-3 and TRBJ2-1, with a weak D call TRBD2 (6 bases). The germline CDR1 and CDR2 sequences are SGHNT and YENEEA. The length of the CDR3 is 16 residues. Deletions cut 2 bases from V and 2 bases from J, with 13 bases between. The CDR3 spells CASSLIAGSTYNEQFF. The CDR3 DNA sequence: TGTGCCAGCAGCTTAATTGCGGGGTCTACCTACAATGAGCAGTTCTTC.

The CDR3 coding sequence is TGTGCCAGCAGCGCTTCAAGGAACACCATATATTTT. Translated: CASSASRNTIYF. This sequence joins TRBV9 and TRBJ1-3; the D is unclear. Germline loops: CDR1 SGDLS, CDR2 YYNGEE. Trimming took 3 bases from V and 7 from J, leaving 8 bases between them. This CDR3 is 12 amino acids long.

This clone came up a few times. The CDR3 here is CASSSFLAATYEQYF. The CDR3 nucleotides read TGTGCCAGCAGTTCCTTTCTGGCGGCCACCTACGAGCAGTACTTC. The V and J genes are TRBV6-8 and TRBJ2-7; D remains ambiguous. V gave up 4 bases and J gave up 2 bases, with 15 bases separating them. There are 15 residues in the CDR3. Germline V gene sequence: CDR1 MNHGY, CDR2 SAAAGT.

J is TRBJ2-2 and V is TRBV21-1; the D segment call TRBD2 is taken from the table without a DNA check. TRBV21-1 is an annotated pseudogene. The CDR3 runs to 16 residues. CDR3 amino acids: CASSVSIGTPTGELFF. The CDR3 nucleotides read TGTGCCAGCAGCGTATCGATCGGGACTCCCACCGGGGAGCTGTTTTTT.

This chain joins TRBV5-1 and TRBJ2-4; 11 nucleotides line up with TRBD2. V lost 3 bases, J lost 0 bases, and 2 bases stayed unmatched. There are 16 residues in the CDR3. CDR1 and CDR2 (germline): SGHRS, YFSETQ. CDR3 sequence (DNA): TGCGCCAGCAGCTACACTAGCGGGGGAGCCAAAAACATTCAGTACTTC. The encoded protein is CASSYTSGGAKNIQYF.

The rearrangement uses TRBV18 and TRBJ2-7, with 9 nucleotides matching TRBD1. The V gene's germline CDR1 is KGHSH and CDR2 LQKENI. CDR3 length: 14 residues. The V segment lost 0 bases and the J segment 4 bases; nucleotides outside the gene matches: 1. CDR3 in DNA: TGTGCCAGCTCACCACCGGGACAGGGATACGAGCAGTACTTC. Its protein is CASSPPGQGYEQYF.

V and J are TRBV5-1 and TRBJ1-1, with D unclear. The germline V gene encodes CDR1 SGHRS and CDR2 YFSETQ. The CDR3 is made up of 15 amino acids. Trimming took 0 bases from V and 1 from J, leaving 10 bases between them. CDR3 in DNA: TGCGCCAGCAGCTTGGATAGTGATAGGAACACTGAAGCTTTCTTT. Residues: CASSLDSDRNTEAFF.

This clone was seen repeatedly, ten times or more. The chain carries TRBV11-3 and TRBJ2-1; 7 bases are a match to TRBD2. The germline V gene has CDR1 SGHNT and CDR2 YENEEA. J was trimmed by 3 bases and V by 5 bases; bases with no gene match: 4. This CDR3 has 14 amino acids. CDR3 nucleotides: TGTGCCAGCAGCGCCCGGGACTACTACAATGAGCAGTTCTTC. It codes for CASSARDYYNEQFF. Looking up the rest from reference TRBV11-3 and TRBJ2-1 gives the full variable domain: EAGVVQSPRYKIIEKKQPVAFWCNPISGHNTLYWYLQNLGQGPELLIRYENEEAVDDSQLPKDRFSAERLKGVDSTLKIQPAELGDSAVYLCASSARDYYNEQFFGPGTRLTVL.

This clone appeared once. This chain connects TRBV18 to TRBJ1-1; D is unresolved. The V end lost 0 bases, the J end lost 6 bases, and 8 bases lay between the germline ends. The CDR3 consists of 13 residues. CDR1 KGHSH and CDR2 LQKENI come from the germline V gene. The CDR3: CASSPPPVAEAFF. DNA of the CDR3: TGTGCCAGCTCACCACCTCCTGTGGCTGAAGCTTTCTTT.